The clone carrying this T cell receptor (beta chain) has a handful of counts. Its specificity is not known. The data were taken from a study of cytomegalovirus exposure and HLA in healthy donors. Findings and caveats of the study: The authors excluded some V segments, including TRBV6-2 and TRBV6-3, as indistinguishable. With DRB1 most and HLA-C fewest, TCR association rates differed between HLA loci in a later analysis. Most sequenced TCRs were rare (though some public TCRs occurred in many donors).

Germline CDR1 reads MGHRA; CDR2 reads YSYEKL. V was cut by 1 base and J by 0 bases, with 8 bases left in between. The CDR3 has 15 amino acids. PCR amplification relied on 60 Vbeta primers (plus 13 Jbeta primers). Libraries were prepared by immunoSEQ multiplex PCR; TCRdb keeps only in-frame clonotypes and omits some of them. Of roughly 190,000 clones in the sample, roughly three quarters are singletons; the top ten hold 2% to 2.5%. At the time of sampling, donors were nominally healthy, though unrecorded immune exposures were likely. The sample taken for sequencing was PBMCs. The receptor comes from a woman aged 45-59 years in good health and CMV-seronegative. The V call is TRBV4-1, the J call TRBJ2-3; a possible D gene is TRBD1 (6 bases). Written as DNA, the CDR3 is TGCGCCAGCAGCCAAGGGACAGTCAGCACAGATACGCAGTATTTT. Translating gives CASSQGTVSTDTQYF.